A single sample gave rise to the 16 T cell receptor beta chains below, sequenced in a study of early T cells in non-severe SARS-CoV-2 infection (dated by TCRdb to about 2021). The library relied on 5' RACE. Data came from a NextSeq 500. TCRdb itself trimmed the public reads at Q25 with fastp, ran MiXCR and retained productive beta chains. Merged by CDR3 protein, the rows form single entries marked with the most common genes and DNA. In all, the sample holds around 60,000 distinct CDR3 sequences, and roughly 13% of those were seen once. The ten largest make up roughly a tenth of the sample. The sample taken for sequencing was whole blood. The origin of the receptors is an adult who was a healthcare worker with PCR-confirmed SARS-CoV-2 infection or an uninfected control (not recorded which).

This clonotype was counted only a few times. CDR3 coding DNA: TGCGCCAGCATGCACACTGAAGCTTTCTTT. Its translation is CASMHTEAFF. The chain joins TRBV5-1 to TRBJ1-1; D call uncertain. CDR3 length: 10 amino acids. Germline V gene data show CDR1 as SGHRS and CDR2 as YFSETQ. Trimming cost V 6 bases and J 3 bases, with 3 bases left between them.

This clonotype was observed many times. CDR3 sequence reads: CASSVVLAGYNEQFF. CDR3 DNA sequence: TGTGCCAGCAGCGTGGTGCTAGCGGGGTACAATGAGCAGTTCTTC. This rearrangement joins TRBV5-6 to TRBJ2-1; 9 positions match TRBD2. This CDR3 is built from 15 residues. V lost 4 bases and J lost 4; bases outside the gene matches: 6. Germline loops: CDR1 SGHDT, CDR2 YYEEEE.

The V and J genes are TRBV20-1 and TRBJ2-7; TRBD2 aligns across 9 bases. In germline, CDR1 is DFQATT, CDR2 SNEGSKA (reference sequence). This CDR3 contains 16 residues. Unmatched junction bases numbered 6, after V lost 0 bases and J lost 0 bases. The CDR3 protein is CSAREIAGVSSYEQYF. DNA of the CDR3: TGCAGTGCTAGAGAGATAGCGGGAGTCAGCTCCTACGAGCAGTACTTC.

This clonotype was counted many times. The rearrangement uses TRBV9 and TRBJ2-1; D not certain. This CDR3 is built from 14 residues. The V end lost 3 bases, the J end lost 5 bases, and 12 bases lay between the germline ends. From germline, CDR1 is SGDLS and CDR2 YYNGEE. The CDR3 DNA reads TGTGCCAGCAGCGGGACGGTGGCCCACAATGAGCAGTTCTTC. Amino acids: CASSGTVAHNEQFF.

This clonotype was observed many times. The chain links TRBV3-2 to TRBJ2-2; no DNA check was done on the table's D call, TRBD2. TRBV3-2 constitutes a pseudogene. The CDR3 has 15 amino acids. CDR3 sequence: CASSWTSGRTGELFF. The CDR3 DNA reads TGTGCCAGCAGTTGGACTAGCGGGAGGACCGGGGAGCTGTTTTTT.

This clonotype came up a few times. The chain links TRBV30 to TRBJ2-7; 8 bases line up with TRBD1. The CDR3 has 13 amino acids. Trimming took 1 base from V and 6 from J; bases not matched to a gene: 5. CDR1 and CDR2 from the germline V gene are GTSNPN and SVGIG (reference sequence). CDR3 nucleotide sequence: TGTGCCTGGAGTGCCCAACAGGGGGGCGAGCAGTACTTC. This sequence encodes CAWSAQQGGEQYF.

This clonotype has ten or more counts. This chain joins TRBV6-6 and TRBJ1-6; no definite D call. Germline CDR1 and CDR2: MNHNY and SVGAGI (reference sequence). V was pared by 10 bases and J by 10 bases, with 20 bases between. The CDR3 extends over 14 amino acids. The CDR3 reads CAIAILGLNSPLHF. The CDR3 DNA reads TGTGCCATCGCGATCCTGGGGTTAAACTCACCCCTCCACTTT.

This clonotype was seen at least ten times. The chain couples TRBV6-6 to TRBJ1-2; D is uncertain. Trimming stripped 0 bases from V and 2 bases from J, with 7 bases between. The CDR3 extends over 14 amino acids. Germline CDR1 and CDR2: MNHNY and SVGAGI (reference sequence). The CDR3 loop reads CASSYSHSNYGYTF. The CDR3, as DNA: TGTGCCAGCAGTTACTCGCACTCGAACTATGGCTACACCTTC.

This clonotype was seen more than once but under ten times. V is TRBV24-1 and J is TRBJ2-7, with 7 bases aligning to TRBD1. The CDR3 is 15 residues long. Trimming cost V 4 bases and J 3 bases; bases outside gene matches: 8. Germline CDR1 KGHDR, CDR2 SFDVKD. The CDR3 protein is CATSESTGTVYEQYF. The CDR3 nucleotides read TGTGCCACCAGTGAGTCAACCGGGACAGTCTACGAGCAGTACTTC.

This clonotype was observed a few times. The chain is built from TRBV5-5 and TRBJ2-7; 7 bases line up with TRBD1. The CDR3 loop spans 15 amino acids. The germline gives CDR1 SGHKS, CDR2 YYEKEE (reference sequence). With V trimmed by 3 bases and J by 4 bases, 10 bases remained unmatched. DNA for the CDR3: TGTGCCAGCAGCTCGCGACAGGGCAATTATTACGAGCAGTACTTC. The encoded protein is CASSSRQGNYYEQYF.

V usage is TRBV11-2 and J usage is TRBJ2-1; 14 bases line up with TRBD2. With 3 bases clipped from V and 0 bases from J, the junction kept 4 bases outside the gene matches. The CDR3 sequence is 18 residues long. Germline CDR1 is SGHAT and CDR2 is FQNNGV. The CDR3 sequence: CASSFRLAGGGSYNEQFF. The CDR3 coding sequence is TGTGCCAGCAGCTTCCGACTAGCGGGAGGGGGCTCCTACAATGAGCAGTTCTTC.

At least ten counts were recorded for this clonotype. This sequence joins TRBV28 and TRBJ2-7, with 8 bases that match TRBD1. This CDR3 has 15 residues. From germline, CDR1 is MDHEN and CDR2 SYDVKM. With V trimmed by 5 bases and J by 6 bases, 12 bases remained unmatched. The CDR3 loop is CASSETGTGFTEQYF. In nucleotides, the CDR3 is TGTGCCAGCAGTGAAACCGGGACAGGTTTCACCGAGCAGTACTTC.

This clonotype was counted a few times. The chain couples TRBV7-9 to TRBJ1-1; D is unresolved. V was pared by 2 bases and J by 7 bases, with 17 bases between. Germline V CDR1 and CDR2: SEHNR, FQNEAQ (reference sequence). This CDR3 comprises 15 residues. The CDR3 reads CASSLPSYAVGEAFF. The CDR3 bases are TGTGCCAGCAGCTTACCTTCATACGCAGTCGGTGAAGCTTTCTTT.

Many counts were recorded for this clonotype. The V call is TRBV7-2, the J call TRBJ1-2; 8 positions match TRBD1. The CDR3 has 15 amino acids. Germline loops: CDR1 SGHTA, CDR2 FQGNSA. After removal of 1 base from V and 8 bases from J, the junction contained 9 bases not matched to a gene. CDR3 sequence (DNA): TGTGCCAGCAGCTTAGGGGAACCAGGGGGCTTGGGCTACACCTTC. Amino acid sequence: CASSLGEPGGLGYTF.

The genes are TRBV30 and TRBJ2-7; D possibly corresponds to TRBD1 (6 bases). The CDR3 totals 16 residues. V gave up 0 bases and J gave up 2 bases, with 17 bases separating them. Germline V gene lookup returns CDR1 GTSNPN and CDR2 SVGIG (reference sequence). The CDR3 coding sequence is TGTGCCTGGAGTGTTCAGGACAGCCAGCAGCCCTACGAGCAGTACTTC. Its protein is CAWSVQDSQQPYEQYF. The full variable domain, its missing parts supplied by reference TRBV30 and TRBJ2-7, is SQTIHQWPATLVQPVGSPLSLECTVEGTSNPNLYWYRQAAGRGLQLLFYSVGIGQISSEVPQNLSASRPQDRQFILSSKKLLLSDSGFYLCAWSVQDSQQPYEQYFGPGTRLTVT.

V usage is TRBV7-9 and J usage is TRBJ2-7, with 9 bases identical to TRBD2. Trimming removed 5 bases from V and 0 bases from J; junction bases left unmatched: 14. This CDR3 contains 18 residues. Germline V CDR1 and CDR2: SEHNR, FQNEAQ (reference sequence). The CDR3 coding sequence is TGTGCCAGCAGCCCCCGGAGGGTTTGGACTAGCGCCTCCTACGAGCAGTACTTC. Protein sequence: CASSPRRVWTSASYEQYF.